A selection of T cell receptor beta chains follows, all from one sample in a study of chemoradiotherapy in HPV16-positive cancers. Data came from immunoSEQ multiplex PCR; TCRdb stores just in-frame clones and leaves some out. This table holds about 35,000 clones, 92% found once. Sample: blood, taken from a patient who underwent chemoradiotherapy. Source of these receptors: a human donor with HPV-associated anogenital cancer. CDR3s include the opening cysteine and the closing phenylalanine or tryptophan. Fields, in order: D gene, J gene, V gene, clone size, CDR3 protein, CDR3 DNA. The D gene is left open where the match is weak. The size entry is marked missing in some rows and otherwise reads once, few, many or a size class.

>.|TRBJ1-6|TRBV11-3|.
CASSVSPTTYYNSPLHF
TGTGCCAGCAGCGTAAGCCCAACGACCTACTATAATTCACCCCTCCACTTT
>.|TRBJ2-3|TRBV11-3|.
CASSRGYTQYF
TGTGCCAGCAGCCGTGGGTATACGCAGTATTTT
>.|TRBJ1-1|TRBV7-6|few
CASSSGRTEAFF
TGTGCCAGCAGCTCAGGGAGAACTGAAGCTTTCTTT
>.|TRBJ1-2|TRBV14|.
CASSPRTDYGYTF
TGTGCCAGCAGCCCCCGGACAGATTATGGCTACACCTTC
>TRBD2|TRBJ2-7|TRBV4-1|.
CASGAGSVYEQYF
TGCGCCAGCGGAGCGGGGAGTGTCTACGAGCAGTACTTC
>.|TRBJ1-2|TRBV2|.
CASSVSRGVGYGYTF
TGTGCCAGCAGTGTTAGCAGGGGAGTGGGCTATGGCTACACCTTC
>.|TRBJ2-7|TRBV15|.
CATSRDQIMGSEQYF
TGTGCCACCAGCAGAGATCAAATCATGGGGTCCGAGCAGTACTTC
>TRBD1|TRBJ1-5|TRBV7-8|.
CASSQNGQGFNQPQHF
TGTGCCAGCAGCCAAAACGGACAGGGGTTTAATCAGCCCCAGCATTTT
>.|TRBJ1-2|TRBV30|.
CAWSVAGGYTF
TGTGCCTGGAGTGTAGCGGGTGGCTACACCTTC
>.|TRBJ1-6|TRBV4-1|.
CASSPNGSPGQHNSPLHF
TGCGCCAGCAGCCCCAACGGGTCTCCGGGACAACATAATTCACCCCTCCACTTT
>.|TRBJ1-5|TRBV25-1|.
CASSAQGSNQPQHF
TGTGCCAGCAGTGCACAGGGTAGCAATCAGCCCCAGCATTTT
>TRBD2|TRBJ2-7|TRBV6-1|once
CASSDLAGGPYEQYF
TGTGCCAGCAGTGATCTAGCGGGGGGGCCTTACGAGCAGTACTTC
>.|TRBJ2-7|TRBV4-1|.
CASSQDIARGYEQYF
TGCGCCAGCAGCCAAGATATCGCCCGGGGTTACGAGCAGTACTTC
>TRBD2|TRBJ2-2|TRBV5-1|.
CASSIAASGADTGELFF
TGCGCCAGCAGCATAGCGGCTAGCGGGGCGGACACCGGGGAGCTGTTTTTT
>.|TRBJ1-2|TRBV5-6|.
CASSYRDNYGYTF
TGTGCCAGCAGCTACCGGGATAACTATGGCTACACCTTC
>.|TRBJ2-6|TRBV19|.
CASSISGTSGANVLTF
TGTGCCAGTAGTATTAGTGGGACCTCTGGGGCCAACGTCCTGACTTTC
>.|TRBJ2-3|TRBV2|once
CASSEYGGHTDTQYF
TGTGCCAGCAGTGAGTATGGGGGCCACACAGATACGCAGTATTTT
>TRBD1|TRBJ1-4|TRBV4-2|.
CASSQDRQGTTNEKLFF
TGTGCCAGCAGCCAAGACCGACAGGGAACAACTAATGAAAAACTGTTTTTT
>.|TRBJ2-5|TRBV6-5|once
CASSQREEETQYF
TGTGCCAGCAGTCAACGAGAGGAAGAGACCCAGTACTTC
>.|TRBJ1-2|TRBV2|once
CASSEGAIGIGYTF
TGTGCCAGCAGTGAGGGGGCAATAGGGATTGGCTACACCTTC
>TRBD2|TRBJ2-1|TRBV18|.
CASSGTTREGEQFF
TGTGCCAGCTCCGGGACTACCCGGGAGGGTGAGCAGTTCTTC
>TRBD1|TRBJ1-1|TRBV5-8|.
CASSQTGNTEAFF
TGTGCCAGCAGCCAGACAGGGAATACTGAAGCTTTCTTT
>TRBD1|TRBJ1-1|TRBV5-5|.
CASSITGRTGRTEAFF
TGTGCCAGCAGCATAACCGGGAGGACAGGGAGGACTGAAGCTTTCTTT
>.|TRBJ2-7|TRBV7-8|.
CASSGGGSYEQYF
TGTGCCAGCAGCGGAGGCGGCAGCTACGAGCAGTACTTC
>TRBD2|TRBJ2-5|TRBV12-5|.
CASGPGLAGVKTQYF
TGTGCTAGTGGACCGGGACTAGCGGGGGTTAAGACCCAGTACTTC
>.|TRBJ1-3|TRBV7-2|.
CASSAGGILHSGNTIYF
TGTGCCAGCAGCGCAGGAGGGATCCTCCACTCTGGAAACACCATATATTTT
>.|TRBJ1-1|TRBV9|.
CASSAWLGPGTEAFF
TGTGCCAGCAGCGCGTGGCTGGGTCCGGGCACTGAAGCTTTCTTT
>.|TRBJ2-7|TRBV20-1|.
CSALWGNEQYF
TGCAGTGCCCTATGGGGTAACGAGCAGTACTTC
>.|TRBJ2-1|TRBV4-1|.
CASSQPARGNSYNEQFF
TGCGCCAGCAGCCAACCTGCACGGGGGAACTCCTACAATGAGCAGTTCTTC
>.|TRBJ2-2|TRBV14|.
CASSAGPNTGELFF
TGTGCCAGCAGTGCGGGGCCGAACACCGGGGAGCTGTTTTTT
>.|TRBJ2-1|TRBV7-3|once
CASSLLGANNEQFF
TGTGCCAGCAGCTTACTGGGGGCGAACAATGAGCAGTTCTTC
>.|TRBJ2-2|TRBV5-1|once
CASSLTSTGELFF
TGCGCCAGCAGCTTGACGAGCACCGGGGAGCTGTTTTTT
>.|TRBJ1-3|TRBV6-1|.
CASRPGPAGNTIYF
TGTGCCAGCAGGCCGGGGCCGGCCGGAAACACCATATATTTT
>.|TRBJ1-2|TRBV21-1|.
CASSNAGRRSNYGYTF
TGTGCCAGCAGCAACGCGGGGCGCAGGTCTAACTATGGCTACACCTTC
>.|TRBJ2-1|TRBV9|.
CASSVVGGRYNEQFF
TGTGCCAGCAGCGTAGTGGGGGGGCGGTACAATGAGCAGTTCTTC
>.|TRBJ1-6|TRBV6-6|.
CASSPEDFSPLHF
TGTGCCAGCAGTCCCGAGGACTTTTCACCCCTCCACTTT
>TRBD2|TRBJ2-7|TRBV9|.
CASSRAGGPYEQYF
TGTGCCAGCAGCAGAGCGGGGGGGCCCTACGAGCAGTACTTC
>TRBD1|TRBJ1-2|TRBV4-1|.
CASNGMWAGTGDDYGYTF
TGCGCCAGCAACGGCATGTGGGCCGGGACAGGGGATGACTATGGCTACACCTTC
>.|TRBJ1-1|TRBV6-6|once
CASTTNRAPEAFF
TGTGCCAGCACTACAAACAGGGCCCCTGAAGCTTTCTTT
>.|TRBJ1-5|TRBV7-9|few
CASSLAIRGSNQPQHF
TGTGCCAGCAGCTTAGCGATCCGGGGTAGCAATCAGCCCCAGCATTTT
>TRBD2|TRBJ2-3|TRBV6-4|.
CASIGTGGSTDTQYF
TGTGCCAGCATTGGGACGGGGGGGAGCACAGATACGCAGTATTTT
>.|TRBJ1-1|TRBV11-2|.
CASSLDPDPRGAFF
TGTGCCAGCAGCTTAGACCCGGACCCGAGAGGAGCTTTCTTT
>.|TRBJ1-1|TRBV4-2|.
CASSQGMNTEAFF
TGTGCCAGCAGTCAGGGAATGAACACTGAAGCTTTCTTT
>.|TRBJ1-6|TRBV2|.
CASSVRPTGNSPLHF
TGTGCCAGCAGTGTTAGACCTACCGGGAATTCACCCCTCCACTTT
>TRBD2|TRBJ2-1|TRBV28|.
CASIPSGAGGNEQFF
TGTGCCAGCATACCCTCGGGGGCGGGGGGCAATGAGCAGTTCTTC
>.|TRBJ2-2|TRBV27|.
CASSARWGANTGELFF
TGTGCCAGCAGCGCCCGTTGGGGGGCGAACACCGGGGAGCTGTTTTTT
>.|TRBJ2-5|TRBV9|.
CASSPGADQETQYF
TGTGCCAGCAGCCCTGGGGCAGACCAAGAGACCCAGTACTTC
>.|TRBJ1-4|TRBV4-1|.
CASSLTSGGLREKLFF
TGCGCCAGCAGCCTAACTTCTGGGGGCCTTAGAGAAAAACTGTTTTTT
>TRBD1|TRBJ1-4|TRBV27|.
CASSLMGTVEGEKLFF
TGTGCCAGCAGTTTAATGGGGACAGTCGAGGGTGAAAAACTGTTTTTT
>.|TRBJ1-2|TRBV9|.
CASSVTGWGYTF
TGTGCCAGCAGCGTCACAGGCTGGGGCTACACCTTC
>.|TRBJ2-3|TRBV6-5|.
CATRDPSTDTQYF
TGTGCCACGAGGGACCCTAGCACAGATACGCAGTATTTT
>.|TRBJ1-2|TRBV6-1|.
CASSTGNYGYTF
TGTGCCAGCAGTACAGGGAACTATGGCTACACCTTC
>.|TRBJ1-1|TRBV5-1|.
CASSAPRNTEAFF
TGCGCCAGCAGCGCCCCTCGGAACACTGAAGCTTTCTTT
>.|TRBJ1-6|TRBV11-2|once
CASSLGRAPSGSPLHF
TGTGCCAGCAGCTTAGGACGGGCGCCGAGTGGTTCACCCCTCCACTTT
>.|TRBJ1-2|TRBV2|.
CASSELMNYGYTF
TGTGCCAGCAGTGAGTTAATGAACTATGGCTACACCTTC
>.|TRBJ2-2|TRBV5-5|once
CASSLVTGYNTGELFF
TGTGCCAGCAGCTTGGTTACTGGATACAACACCGGGGAGCTGTTTTTT
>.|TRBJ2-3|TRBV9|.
CASSASWGTDTQYF
TGTGCCAGCAGCGCCAGCTGGGGCACAGATACGCAGTATTTT
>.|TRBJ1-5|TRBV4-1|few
CASSQDPQGGNQPQHF
TGCGCCAGCAGCCAAGATCCACAGGGCGGAAATCAGCCCCAGCATTTT
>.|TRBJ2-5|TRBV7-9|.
CAAIGGTSETQYF
TGTGCCGCCATAGGGGGGACGTCGGAGACCCAGTACTTC
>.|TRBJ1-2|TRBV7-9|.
CASSSRDAYGYTF
TGTGCCAGCAGCTCCAGGGACGCCTATGGCTACACCTTC